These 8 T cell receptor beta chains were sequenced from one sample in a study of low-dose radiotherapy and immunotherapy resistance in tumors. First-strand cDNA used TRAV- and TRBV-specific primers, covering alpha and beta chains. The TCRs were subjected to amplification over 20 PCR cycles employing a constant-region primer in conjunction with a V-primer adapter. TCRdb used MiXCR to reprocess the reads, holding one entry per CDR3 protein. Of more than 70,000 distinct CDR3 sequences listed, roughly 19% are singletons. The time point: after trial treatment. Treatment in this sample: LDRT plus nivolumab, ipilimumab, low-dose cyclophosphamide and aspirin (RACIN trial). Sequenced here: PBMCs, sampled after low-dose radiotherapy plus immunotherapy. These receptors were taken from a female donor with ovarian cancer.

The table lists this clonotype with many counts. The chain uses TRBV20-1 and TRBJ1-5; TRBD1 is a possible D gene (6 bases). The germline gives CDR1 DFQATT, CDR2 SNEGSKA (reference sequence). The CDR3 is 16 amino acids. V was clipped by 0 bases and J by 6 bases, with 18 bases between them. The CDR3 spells CSARDSPGVESQPQHF. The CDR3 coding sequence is TGCAGTGCTAGAGATTCCCCAGGGGTGGAATCTCAGCCCCAGCATTTT.

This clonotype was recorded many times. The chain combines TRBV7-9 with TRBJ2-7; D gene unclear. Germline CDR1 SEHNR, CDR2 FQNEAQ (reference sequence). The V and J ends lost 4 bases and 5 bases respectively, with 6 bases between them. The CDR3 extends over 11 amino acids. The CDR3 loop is CASSSYNEQYF. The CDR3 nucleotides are TGTGCCAGCAGCTCTTATAACGAGCAGTACTTC.

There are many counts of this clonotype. The CDR3 loop is CASSFSTGGRTEAFF. CDR3 nucleotide sequence: TGCGCCAGCAGCTTTTCTACAGGGGGGCGCACTGAAGCTTTCTTT. V is TRBV5-1 and J is TRBJ1-1; 8 bases match TRBD1. The CDR3 has 15 residues. Germline V gene lookup returns CDR1 SGHRS and CDR2 YFSETQ. The V segment lost 2 bases and the J segment 4 bases; nucleotides outside the gene matches: 7.

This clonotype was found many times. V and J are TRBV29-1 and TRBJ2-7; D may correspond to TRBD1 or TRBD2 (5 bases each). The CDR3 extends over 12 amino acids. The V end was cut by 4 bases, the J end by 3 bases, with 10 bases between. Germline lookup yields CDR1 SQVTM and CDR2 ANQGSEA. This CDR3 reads CSVGRDRYEQYF. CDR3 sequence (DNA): TGCAGCGTTGGACGGGACCGCTACGAGCAGTACTTC.

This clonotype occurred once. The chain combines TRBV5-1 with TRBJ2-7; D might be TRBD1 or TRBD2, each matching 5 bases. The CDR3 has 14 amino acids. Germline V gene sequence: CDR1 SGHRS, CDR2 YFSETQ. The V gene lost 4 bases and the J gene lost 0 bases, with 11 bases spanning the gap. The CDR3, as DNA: TGCGCCAGCAGCGCCTTGGGGGTCTCCTACGAGCAGTACTTC. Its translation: CASSALGVSYEQYF.

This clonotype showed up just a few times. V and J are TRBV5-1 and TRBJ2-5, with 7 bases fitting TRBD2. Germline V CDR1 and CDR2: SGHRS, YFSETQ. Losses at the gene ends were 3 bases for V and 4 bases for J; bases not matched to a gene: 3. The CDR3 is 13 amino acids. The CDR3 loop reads CASSSREGETQYF. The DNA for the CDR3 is TGCGCCAGCAGCTCCAGGGAGGGAGAGACCCAGTACTTC. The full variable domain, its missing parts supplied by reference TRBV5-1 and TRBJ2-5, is KAGVTQTPRYLIKTRGQQVTLSCSPISGHRSVSWYQQTPGQGLQFLFEYFSETQRNKGNFPGRFSGRQFSNSRSEMNVSTLELGDSALYLCASSSREGETQYFGPGTRLLVL.

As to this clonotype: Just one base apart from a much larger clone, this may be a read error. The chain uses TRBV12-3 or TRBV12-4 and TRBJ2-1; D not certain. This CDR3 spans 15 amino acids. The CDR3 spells CVSSPRQGSYNEQFF. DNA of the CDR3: TGTGTCAGCAGCCCTAGACAAGGCTCCTACAATGAGCAGTTCTTC.

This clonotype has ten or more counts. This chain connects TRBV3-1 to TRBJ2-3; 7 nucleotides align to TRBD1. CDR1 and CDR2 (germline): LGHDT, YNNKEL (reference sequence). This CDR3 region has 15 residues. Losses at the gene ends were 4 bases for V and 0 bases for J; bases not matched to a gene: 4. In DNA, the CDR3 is TGTGCCAGCAGCCCCACAGGGGCCAGCACAGATACGCAGTATTTT. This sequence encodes CASSPTGASTDTQYF.